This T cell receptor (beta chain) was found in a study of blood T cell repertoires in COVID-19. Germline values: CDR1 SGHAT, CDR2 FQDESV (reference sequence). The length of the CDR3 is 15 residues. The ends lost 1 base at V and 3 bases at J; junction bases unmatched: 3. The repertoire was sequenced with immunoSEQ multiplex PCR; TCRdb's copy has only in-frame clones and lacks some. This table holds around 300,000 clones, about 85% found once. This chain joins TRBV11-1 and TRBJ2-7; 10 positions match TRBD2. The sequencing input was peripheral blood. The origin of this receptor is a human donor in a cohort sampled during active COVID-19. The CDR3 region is CASSLEREGGYEQYF. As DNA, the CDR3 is TGTGCCAGCAGCTTAGAGCGGGAGGGAGGCTACGAGCAGTACTTC.